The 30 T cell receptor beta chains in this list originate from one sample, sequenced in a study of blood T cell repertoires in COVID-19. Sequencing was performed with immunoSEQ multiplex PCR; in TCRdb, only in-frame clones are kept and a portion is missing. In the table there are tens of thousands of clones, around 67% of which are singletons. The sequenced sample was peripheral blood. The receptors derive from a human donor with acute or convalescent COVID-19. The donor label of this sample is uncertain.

DNA for the CDR3: TGTGCCAGCAGCGCTGACAGGGACGATCAGCCCCAGCATTTT. This sequence encodes CASSADRDDQPQHF. The rearrangement uses TRBV7-9 and TRBJ1-5; TRBD1 matches at 7 bases. This CDR3 contains 14 residues. Trimming at V came to 5 bases and at J to 5 bases, leaving 6 bases not matched to a gene. The germline CDR1 and CDR2 sequences are SEHNR and FQNEAQ (reference sequence).

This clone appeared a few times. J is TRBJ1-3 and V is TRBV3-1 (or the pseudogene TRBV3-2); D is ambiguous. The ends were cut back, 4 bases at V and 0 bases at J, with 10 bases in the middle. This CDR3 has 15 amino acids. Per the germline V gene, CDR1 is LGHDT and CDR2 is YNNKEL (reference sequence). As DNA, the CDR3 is TGTGCCAGCAGCCCCTACCAGGACTCTGGAAACACCATATATTTT. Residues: CASSPYQDSGNTIYF.

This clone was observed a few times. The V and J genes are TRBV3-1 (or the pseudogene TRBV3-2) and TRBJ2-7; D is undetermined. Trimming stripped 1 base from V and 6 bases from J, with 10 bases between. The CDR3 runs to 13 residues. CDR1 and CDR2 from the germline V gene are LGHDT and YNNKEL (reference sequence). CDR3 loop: CASSQGRVGEQYF. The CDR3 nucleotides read TGTGCCAGCAGCCAAGGACGGGTGGGCGAGCAGTACTTC.

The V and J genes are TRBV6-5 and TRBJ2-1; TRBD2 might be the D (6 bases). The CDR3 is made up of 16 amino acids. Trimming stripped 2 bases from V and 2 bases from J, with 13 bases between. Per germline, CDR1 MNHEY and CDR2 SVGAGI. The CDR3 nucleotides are TGTGCCAGCAGTTACACAACTAGCATAACCTACAATGAGCAGTTCTTC. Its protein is CASSYTTSITYNEQFF.

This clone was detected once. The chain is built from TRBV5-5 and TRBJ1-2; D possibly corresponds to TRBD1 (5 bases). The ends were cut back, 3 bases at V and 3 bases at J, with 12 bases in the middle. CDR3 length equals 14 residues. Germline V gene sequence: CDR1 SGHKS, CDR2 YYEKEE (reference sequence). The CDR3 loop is CASSSQGIDYGYTF. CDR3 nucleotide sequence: TGTGCCAGCAGCTCCCAGGGAATTGACTATGGCTACACCTTC. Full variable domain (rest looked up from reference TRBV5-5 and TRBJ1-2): DAGVTQSPTHLIKTRGQQVTLRCSPISGHKSVSWYQQVLGQGPQFIFQYYEKEERGRGNFPDRFSARQFPNYSSELNVNALLLGDSALYLCASSSQGIDYGYTFGSGTRLTVV.

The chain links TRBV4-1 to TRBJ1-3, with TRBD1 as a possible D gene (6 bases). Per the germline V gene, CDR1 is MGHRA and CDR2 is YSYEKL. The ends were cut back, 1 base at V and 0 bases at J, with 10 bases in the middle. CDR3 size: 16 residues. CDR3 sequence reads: CASSQGRGGSGNTIYF. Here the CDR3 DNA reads TGCGCCAGCAGCCAAGGTAGGGGGGGCTCTGGAAACACCATATATTTT.

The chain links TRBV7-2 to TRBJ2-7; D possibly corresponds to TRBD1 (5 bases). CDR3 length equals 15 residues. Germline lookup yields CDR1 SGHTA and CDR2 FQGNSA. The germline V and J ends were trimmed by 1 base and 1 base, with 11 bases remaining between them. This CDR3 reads CASSLVSDSSYEQYF. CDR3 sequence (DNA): TGTGCCAGCAGCTTAGTTTCTGACAGTTCCTACGAGCAGTACTTC.

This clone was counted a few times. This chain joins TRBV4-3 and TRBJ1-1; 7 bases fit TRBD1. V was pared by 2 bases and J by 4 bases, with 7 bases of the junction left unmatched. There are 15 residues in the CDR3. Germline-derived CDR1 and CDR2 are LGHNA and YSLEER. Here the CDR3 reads CASSQTSTGSTEAFF. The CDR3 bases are TGCGCCAGCAGCCAAACGTCGACAGGGAGCACTGAAGCTTTCTTT.

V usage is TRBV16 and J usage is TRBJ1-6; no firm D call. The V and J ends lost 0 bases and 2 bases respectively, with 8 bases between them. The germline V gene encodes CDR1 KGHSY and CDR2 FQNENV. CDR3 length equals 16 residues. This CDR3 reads CASSQSLKTYNSPLHF. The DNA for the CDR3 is TGTGCCAGCAGCCAATCACTTAAGACCTATAATTCACCCCTCCACTTT.

The CDR3 protein is CASIRLAGGRTDTQYF. CDR3 DNA sequence: TGTGCCAGCATCCGACTAGCGGGGGGGCGCACAGATACGCAGTATTTT. The V gene is TRBV27, the J gene TRBJ2-3; TRBD2 agrees at 14 bases. J gave up 1 base and V 7 bases, and 4 bases lay outside the gene matches. Germline V gene sequence: CDR1 MNHEY, CDR2 SMNVEV (reference sequence). This CDR3 has 16 amino acids.

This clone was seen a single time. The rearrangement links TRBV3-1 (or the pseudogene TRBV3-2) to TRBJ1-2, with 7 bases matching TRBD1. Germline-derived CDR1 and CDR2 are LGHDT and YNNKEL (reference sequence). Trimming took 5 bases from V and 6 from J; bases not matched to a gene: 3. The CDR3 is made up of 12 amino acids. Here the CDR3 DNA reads TGTGCCAGCAGCACAGGGACAGATGGCTACACCTTC. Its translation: CASSTGTDGYTF.

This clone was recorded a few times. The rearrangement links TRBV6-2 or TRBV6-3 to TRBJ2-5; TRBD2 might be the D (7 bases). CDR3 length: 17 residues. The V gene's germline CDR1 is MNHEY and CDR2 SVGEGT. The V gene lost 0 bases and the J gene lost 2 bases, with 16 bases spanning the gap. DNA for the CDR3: TGTGCCAGCAGTTACTCGAGTGGCGGGGGCCTGCAAGAGACCCAGTACTTC. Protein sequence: CASSYSSGGGLQETQYF.

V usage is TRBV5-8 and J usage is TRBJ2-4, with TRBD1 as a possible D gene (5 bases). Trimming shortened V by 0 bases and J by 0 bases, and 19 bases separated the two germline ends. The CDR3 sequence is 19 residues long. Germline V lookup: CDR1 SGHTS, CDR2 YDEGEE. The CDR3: CASSLEGQKVLLAKNIQYF. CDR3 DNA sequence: TGTGCCAGCAGCTTGGAGGGGCAGAAAGTACTACTAGCCAAAAACATTCAGTACTTC.

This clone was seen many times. The CDR3 DNA reads TGTGCCAGCAGCCCACCCGGGACATCGAACACTGAAGCTTTCTTT. Translated, it gives CASSPPGTSNTEAFF. The V call is TRBV7-9, the J call TRBJ1-1, with D possibly matching TRBD1 (6 bases). Trimming took 5 bases from V and 1 from J, leaving 14 bases between them. CDR1 SEHNR and CDR2 FQNEAQ come from the germline V gene (reference sequence). The CDR3 consists of 15 residues.

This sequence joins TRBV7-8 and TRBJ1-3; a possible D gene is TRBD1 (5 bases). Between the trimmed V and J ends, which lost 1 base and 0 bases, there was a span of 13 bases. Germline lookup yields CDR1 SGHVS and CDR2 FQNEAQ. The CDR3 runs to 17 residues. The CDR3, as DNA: TGTGCCAGCAGCTTAGTTAGTACAGGCCTCTCTGGAAACACCATATATTTT. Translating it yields CASSLVSTGLSGNTIYF.

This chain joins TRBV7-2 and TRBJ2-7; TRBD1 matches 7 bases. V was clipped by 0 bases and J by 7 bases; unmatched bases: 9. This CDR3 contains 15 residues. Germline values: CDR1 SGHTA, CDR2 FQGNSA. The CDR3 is CASSLARQGVGEQYF. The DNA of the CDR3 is TGTGCCAGCAGCTTAGCGCGGCAGGGGGTAGGTGAGCAGTACTTC.

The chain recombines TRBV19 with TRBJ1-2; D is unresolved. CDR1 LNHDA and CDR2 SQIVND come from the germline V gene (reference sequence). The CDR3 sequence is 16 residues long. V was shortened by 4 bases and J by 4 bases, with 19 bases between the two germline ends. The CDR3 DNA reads TGTGCCAGTAGTACCCCGGGAGAAAAAAGGGCCTATGGCTACACCTTC. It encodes CASSTPGEKRAYGYTF.

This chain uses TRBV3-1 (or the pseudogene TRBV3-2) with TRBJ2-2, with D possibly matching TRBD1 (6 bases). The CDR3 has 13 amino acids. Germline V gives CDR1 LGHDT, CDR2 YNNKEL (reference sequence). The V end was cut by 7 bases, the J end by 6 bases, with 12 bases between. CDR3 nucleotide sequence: TGTGCCAGCAAACCAGGGGCTCCCGGGGAGCTGTTTTTT. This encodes CASKPGAPGELFF.

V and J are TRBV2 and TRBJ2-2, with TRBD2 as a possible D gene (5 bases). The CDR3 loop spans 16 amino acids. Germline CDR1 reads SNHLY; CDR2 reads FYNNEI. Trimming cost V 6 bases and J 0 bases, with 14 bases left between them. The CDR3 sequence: CASRPRRGTNTGELFF. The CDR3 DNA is TGTGCCAGCAGACCCCGAAGAGGGACGAACACCGGGGAGCTGTTTTTT. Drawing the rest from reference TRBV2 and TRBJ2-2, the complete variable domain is EPEVTQTPSHQVTQMGQEVILRCVPISNHLYFYWYRQILGQKVEFLVSFYNNEISEKSEIFDDQFSVERPDGSNFTLKIRSTKLEDSAMYFCASRPRRGTNTGELFFGEGSRLTVL.

CDR3 bases: TGTGCCAGCAGTTTCCCAGGGGCAAACGGTCGGGAACTGTTTTTT. As protein: CASSFPGANGRELFF. The rearrangement uses TRBV28 and TRBJ1-4, with TRBD1 as a possible D gene (6 bases). Germline CDR1 is MDHEN and CDR2 is SYDVKM. There are 15 residues in the CDR3. Trimming left V 3 bases short and J 12 bases short, with 20 bases between.

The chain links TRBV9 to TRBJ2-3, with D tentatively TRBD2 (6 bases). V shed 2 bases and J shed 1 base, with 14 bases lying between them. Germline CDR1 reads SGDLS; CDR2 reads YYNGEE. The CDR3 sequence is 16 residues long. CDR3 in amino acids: CASSVVAERRTDTQYF. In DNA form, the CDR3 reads TGTGCCAGCAGCGTCGTAGCGGAGAGACGCACAGATACGCAGTATTTT.

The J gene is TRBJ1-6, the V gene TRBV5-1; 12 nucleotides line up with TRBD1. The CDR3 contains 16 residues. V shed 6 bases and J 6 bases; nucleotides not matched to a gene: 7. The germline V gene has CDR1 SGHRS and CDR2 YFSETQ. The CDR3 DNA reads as TGCGCCAGCACCTCCGGGACAGGGGGCCGTAATTCACCCCTCCACTTT. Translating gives CASTSGTGGRNSPLHF. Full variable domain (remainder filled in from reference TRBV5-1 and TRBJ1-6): KAGVTQTPRYLIKTRGQQVTLSCSPISGHRSVSWYQQTPGQGLQFLFEYFSETQRNKGNFPGRFSGRQFSNSRSEMNVSTLELGDSALYLCASTSGTGGRNSPLHFGNGTRLTVT.

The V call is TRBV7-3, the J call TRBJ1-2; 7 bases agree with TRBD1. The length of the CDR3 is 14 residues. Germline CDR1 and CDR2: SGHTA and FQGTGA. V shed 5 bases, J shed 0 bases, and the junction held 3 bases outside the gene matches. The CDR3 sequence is CASSMGTANYGYTF. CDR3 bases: TGTGCCAGCAGCATGGGGACAGCTAACTATGGCTACACCTTC. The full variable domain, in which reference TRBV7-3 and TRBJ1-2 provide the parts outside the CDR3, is GAGVSQTPSNKVTEKGKYVELRCDPISGHTALYWYRQSLGQGPEFLIYFQGTGAADDSGLPNDRFFAVRPEGSVSTLKIQRTERGDSAVYLCASSMGTANYGYTFGSGTRLTVV.

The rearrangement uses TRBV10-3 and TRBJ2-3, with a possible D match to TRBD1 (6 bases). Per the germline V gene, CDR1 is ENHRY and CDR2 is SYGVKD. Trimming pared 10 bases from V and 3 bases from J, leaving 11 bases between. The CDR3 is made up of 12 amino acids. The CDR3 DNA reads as TGTGCCACAGGGGACCAGACAGATACGCAGTATTTT. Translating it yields CATGDQTDTQYF.

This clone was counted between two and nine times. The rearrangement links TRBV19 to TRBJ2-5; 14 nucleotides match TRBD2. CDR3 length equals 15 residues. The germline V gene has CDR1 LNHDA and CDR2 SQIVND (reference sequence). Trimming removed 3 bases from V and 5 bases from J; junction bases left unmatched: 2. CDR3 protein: CASSIGTSGGETQYF. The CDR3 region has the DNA TGTGCCAGTAGTATTGGGACTAGCGGGGGTGAGACCCAGTACTTC.

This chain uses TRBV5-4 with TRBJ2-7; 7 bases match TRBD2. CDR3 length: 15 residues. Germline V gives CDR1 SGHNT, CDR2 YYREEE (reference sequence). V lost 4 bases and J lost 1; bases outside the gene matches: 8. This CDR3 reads CASSLGQRGSYEQYV. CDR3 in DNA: TGTGCCAGCAGCCTGGGCCAGCGGGGTTCCTACGAGCAGTACGTC.

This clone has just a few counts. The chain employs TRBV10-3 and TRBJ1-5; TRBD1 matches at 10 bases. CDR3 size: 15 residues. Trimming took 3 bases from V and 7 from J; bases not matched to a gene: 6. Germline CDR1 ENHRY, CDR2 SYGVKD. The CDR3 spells CAISESGQGKQPQHF. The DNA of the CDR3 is TGTGCCATCAGTGAATCGGGACAGGGGAAACAGCCCCAGCATTTT.

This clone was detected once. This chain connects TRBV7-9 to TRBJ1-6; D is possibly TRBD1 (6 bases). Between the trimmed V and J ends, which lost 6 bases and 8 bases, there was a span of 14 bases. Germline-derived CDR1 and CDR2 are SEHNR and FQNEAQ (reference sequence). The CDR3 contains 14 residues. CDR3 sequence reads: CASSSGTRDSPLHF. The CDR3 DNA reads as TGTGCCAGCAGTTCCGGGACAAGGGATTCACCCCTCCACTTT.

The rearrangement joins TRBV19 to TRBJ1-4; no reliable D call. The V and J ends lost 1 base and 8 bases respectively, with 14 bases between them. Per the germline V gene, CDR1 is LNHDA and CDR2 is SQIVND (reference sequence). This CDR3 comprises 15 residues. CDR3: CASSIGGLDGEKLFF. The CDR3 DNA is TGTGCCAGTAGTATAGGCGGGTTGGACGGCGAAAAACTGTTTTTT.

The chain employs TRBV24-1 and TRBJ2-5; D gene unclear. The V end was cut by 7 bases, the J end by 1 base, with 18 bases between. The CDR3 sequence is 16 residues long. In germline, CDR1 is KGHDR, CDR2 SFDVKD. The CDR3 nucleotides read TGTGCCACCAGGCGTTCTAGGATTTGTCGCCAAGAGACCCAGTACTTC. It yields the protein CATRRSRICRQETQYF.